Each of the 31 T cell receptor beta chains below was sequenced from the same sample in a study of cytomegalovirus exposure and HLA in healthy donors. The PCR ran on 60 Vbeta and 13 Jbeta primers. Generated by immunoSEQ multiplex PCR, the TCRdb table keeps only in-frame clones and is missing some. The table lists about 200,000 clones, around 77% of them singletons, with under 3% in the top ten. Source material: PBMCs. These TCRs come from a woman in her thirties in good health and CMV-seronegative.

The V call is TRBV4-1, the J call TRBJ2-3; TRBD2 might be the D (6 bases). The V end lost 2 bases, the J end lost 4 bases, and 13 bases lay between the germline ends. CDR1 MGHRA and CDR2 YSYEKL come from the germline V gene. The CDR3 loop spans 15 amino acids. CDR3 coding DNA: TGCGCCAGCAGCCAACGGGACGGGGGAGCAGATACGCAGTATTTT. This codes for CASSQRDGGADTQYF.

V is TRBV30 and J is TRBJ1-5; weak D call: TRBD1 (6 bases). The CDR3 consists of 16 residues. Per germline, CDR1 GTSNPN and CDR2 SVGIG (reference sequence). V shed 2 bases and J shed 0 bases, with 14 bases lying between them. CDR3 sequence reads: CAWSPQGGYSNQPQHF. The DNA of the CDR3 is TGTGCCTGGAGTCCCCAAGGGGGTTATAGCAATCAGCCCCAGCATTTT. Looking up the rest from reference TRBV30 and TRBJ1-5 gives the full variable domain: SQTIHQWPATLVQPVGSPLSLECTVEGTSNPNLYWYRQAAGRGLQLLFYSVGIGQISSEVPQNLSASRPQDRQFILSSKKLLLSDSGFYLCAWSPQGGYSNQPQHFGDGTRLSIL.

The gene calls are TRBV30 and TRBJ2-3, with a tentative D call TRBD2 (6 bases). The V end was cut by 0 bases, the J end by 0 bases, with 10 bases between. Germline CDR1 and CDR2: GTSNPN and SVGIG (reference sequence). The CDR3 covers 15 residues. Here the CDR3 reads CAWSVGSGSTDTQYF. CDR3 nucleotide sequence: TGTGCCTGGAGTGTGGGTAGCGGAAGCACAGATACGCAGTATTTT.

The V call is TRBV2, the J call TRBJ1-5, with D possibly matching TRBD1 (5 bases). The CDR3 consists of 13 residues. Germline V gene data show CDR1 as SNHLY and CDR2 as FYNNEI. V was shortened by 4 bases and J by 4 bases, with 8 bases between the two germline ends. The CDR3 DNA sequence: TGTGCCAGCAGTGTTGACAGAAATCAGCCCCAGCATTTT. Translated: CASSVDRNQPQHF.

The rearrangement joins TRBV19 to TRBJ2-1; 11 nucleotides agree with TRBD1. The CDR3 spans 13 residues. J lost 13 bases, V lost 6 bases, and 8 bases had no gene match. From germline, CDR1 is LNHDA and CDR2 SQIVND (reference sequence). The DNA of the CDR3 is TGTGCCAGTAGGGACAGGGGGCTTGGAGACCAGTTCTTC. It yields the protein CASRDRGLGDQFF.

This clone was picked up one time. The genes are TRBV4-1 and TRBJ1-2, with D perhaps matching TRBD1 (5 bases). The CDR3 totals 16 residues. Trimming removed 0 bases at V and 4 bases at J, with 15 bases between. The germline V gene encodes CDR1 MGHRA and CDR2 YSYEKL. This CDR3 is CASSQDWVGGVYGYTF. The CDR3 nucleotides read TGCGCCAGCAGCCAAGATTGGGTGGGGGGGGTCTATGGCTACACCTTC.

This clone was seen a single time. This chain joins TRBV10-3 and TRBJ1-6, with D maybe TRBD1 (5 bases). Trimming left V 3 bases short and J 7 bases short, with 10 bases between. Germline assignment: CDR1 ENHRY and CDR2 SYGVKD. The CDR3 is 14 amino acids. CDR3 region: CAISEARANSPLHF. CDR3 nucleotides: TGTGCCATCAGTGAAGCCAGGGCAAATTCACCCCTCCACTTT.

This chain links TRBV28 with TRBJ2-7; a possible D gene is TRBD2 (7 bases). In germline, CDR1 is MDHEN, CDR2 SYDVKM. The CDR3 sequence is 14 residues long. V was pared by 8 bases and J by 2 bases, with 16 bases between. CDR3 coding DNA: TGTGCCAGCTGTCAAGGGCGGGGGCCCTACGAGCAGTACTTC. Amino acids: CASCQGRGPYEQYF. The complete variable domain, with remaining parts taken from reference TRBV28 and TRBJ2-7, reads DVKVTQSSRYLVKRTGEKVFLECVQDMDHENMFWYRQDPGLGLRLIYFSYDVKMKEKGDIPEGYSVSREKKERFSLILESASTNQTSMYLCASCQGRGPYEQYFGPGTRLTVT.

The genes are TRBV5-1 and TRBJ1-2, with D perhaps matching TRBD1 (6 bases). This CDR3 has 15 amino acids. CDR1 and CDR2 (germline): SGHRS, YFSETQ. Trimming took off 3 bases at V and 4 bases at J, with 16 bases between the two ends. The DNA for the CDR3 is TGCGCCAGCAGCTGGGGGACATCCCTTAGCTATGGCTACACCTTC. Translating gives CASSWGTSLSYGYTF.

This clone was observed a few times. The chain recombines TRBV4-1 with TRBJ2-3; 10 bases align to TRBD2. The length of the CDR3 is 18 residues. Trimming at V came to 0 bases and at J to 0 bases, leaving 6 bases not matched to a gene. Germline lookup yields CDR1 MGHRA and CDR2 YSYEKL. Written as DNA, the CDR3 is TGCGCCAGCAGCCAAGAGAGGACTAGCGGTTCTAGCACAGATACGCAGTATTTT. This encodes CASSQERTSGSSTDTQYF.

This chain connects TRBV18 to TRBJ2-2; D may be TRBD1 (6 bases). Trimming removed 3 bases at V and 1 base at J, with 12 bases between. Germline CDR1 reads KGHSH; CDR2 reads LQKENI. CDR3 length: 16 amino acids. As DNA, the CDR3 is TGTGCCAGCTCACCTGCCGGGACAAGGAACACCGGGGAGCTGTTTTTT. It is translated as CASSPAGTRNTGELFF.

The V gene is TRBV7-9, the J gene TRBJ1-5; D is unresolved. CDR1 is SEHNR, CDR2 FQNEAQ, per germline (reference sequence). The V gene lost 2 bases and the J gene lost 6 bases, with 8 bases spanning the gap. CDR3 length: 13 residues. CDR3 nucleotides: TGTGCCAGCAGCTTACGTCGAGGTCAGCCCCAGCATTTT. The encoded protein is CASSLRRGQPQHF.

This rearrangement joins TRBV7-9 to TRBJ2-1, with 8 bases identical to TRBD2. The germline V gene encodes CDR1 SEHNR and CDR2 FQNEAQ (reference sequence). The CDR3 has 13 residues. Germline trimming cut 5 bases from V and 14 bases from J; bases unmatched to any gene: 11. CDR3 protein: CASSPEGLVGKFF. The CDR3 DNA reads TGTGCCAGCAGCCCGGAGGGACTAGTTGGAAAGTTCTTC.

The gene calls are TRBV2 and TRBJ1-6; D is possibly TRBD1 (6 bases). The CDR3 is 13 residues long. Germline CDR1 reads SNHLY; CDR2 reads FYNNEI. V lost 6 bases to trimming and J lost 8 bases, with 11 bases between them. The CDR3 loop reads CASRPTGDSPLHF. For the CDR3, the DNA is TGTGCCAGCAGACCGACAGGTGATTCACCCCTCCACTTT.

The chain links TRBV6-4 to TRBJ1-2, with TRBD1 as a possible D gene (5 bases). CDR3 length equals 17 residues. The germline CDR1 and CDR2 sequences are MRHNA and SNTAGT. The V and J ends lost 0 bases and 1 base respectively, with 15 bases between them. CDR3 region: CASSDSTDRHLNYGYTF. CDR3 in DNA: TGTGCCAGCAGTGACTCCACCGACAGACACCTTAACTATGGCTACACCTTC.

The V call is TRBV7-9, the J call TRBJ1-1; 10 bases are shared with TRBD1. Germline CDR1 is SEHNR and CDR2 is FQNEAQ (reference sequence). After removal of 5 bases from V and 4 bases from J, the junction contained 10 bases not matched to a gene. The CDR3 loop spans 16 amino acids. Here the CDR3 DNA reads TGTGCCAGCAGCACCCAACCGGGACAGGGGAGCACTGAAGCTTTCTTT. As protein: CASSTQPGQGSTEAFF.

This clone was recorded once. V usage is TRBV6-1 and J usage is TRBJ1-2; D is unresolved. V was trimmed by 6 bases and J by 3 bases, leaving 11 bases between them. This CDR3 is 13 amino acids long. CDR1 and CDR2 from the germline V gene are MNHNS and SASEGT. The CDR3 nucleotides read TGTGCCAGCAGCGTAATCGGAGACTATGGCTACACCTTC. Protein: CASSVIGDYGYTF.

The chain has TRBV15 and TRBJ1-4, with no clear D. The CDR3 consists of 13 residues. Trimming removed 8 bases at V and 6 bases at J, with 13 bases between. CDR1 LNHNV and CDR2 YYDKDF come from the germline V gene (reference sequence). CDR3: CATSTEGHEKLFF. The CDR3 DNA sequence: TGTGCCACCTCCACGGAGGGTCATGAAAAACTGTTTTTT. The full variable domain, its missing parts supplied by reference TRBV15 and TRBJ1-4, is DAMVIQNPRYQVTQFGKPVTLSCSQTLNHNVMYWYQQKSSQAPKLLFHYYDKDFNNEADTPDNFQSRRPNTSFCFLDIRSPGLGDTAMYLCATSTEGHEKLFFGSGTQLSVL.

The chain is built from TRBV5-1 and TRBJ2-2; 10 positions agree with TRBD2. Germline CDR1 and CDR2: SGHRS and YFSETQ. The CDR3 length is 15 residues. Trimming took 3 bases from V and 4 from J; bases not matched to a gene: 3. The DNA for the CDR3 is TGCGCCAGCAGCTGGACTAGCGGTCGCACCGGGGAGCTGTTTTTT. Translated: CASSWTSGRTGELFF.

The rearrangement links TRBV4-1 to TRBJ2-3, with a weak D call TRBD2 (7 bases). This CDR3 spans 16 amino acids. Trimming left V 1 base short and J 4 bases short, with 15 bases between. Germline CDR1 MGHRA, CDR2 YSYEKL. The chain's CDR3 is CASSQGRGGEADTQYF. The CDR3 bases are TGCGCCAGCAGCCAAGGGAGGGGGGGCGAGGCAGATACGCAGTATTTT.

This clone has just one count. V and J are TRBV2 and TRBJ1-6; perhaps TRBD1 as D (6 bases). CDR1 and CDR2 (germline): SNHLY, FYNNEI. The CDR3 totals 14 residues. V dropped 5 bases and J dropped 9 bases, with 14 bases sitting between them. CDR3 residues: CASSLQGGGSPLHF. The CDR3 bases are TGTGCCAGCAGTCTACAGGGAGGGGGTTCACCCCTCCACTTT.

The V and J genes are TRBV28 and TRBJ1-2; 8 nucleotides match TRBD1. CDR1 and CDR2 (germline): MDHEN, SYDVKM. The length of the CDR3 is 19 residues. J was trimmed by 2 bases and V by 3 bases; bases with no gene match: 17. CDR3 DNA: TGTGCCAGCAGTTTGGTTAGTGGGGACAGGACATCATCAAACTATGGCTACACCTTC. Its translation is CASSLVSGDRTSSNYGYTF.

The chain employs TRBV7-9 and TRBJ2-3; a weak D match, TRBD2 (6 bases). V was trimmed by 1 base and J by 4 bases, leaving 12 bases between them. The CDR3 totals 15 residues. From germline, CDR1 is SEHNR and CDR2 FQNEAQ (reference sequence). This CDR3 reads CASSLVTGAPDTQYF. As DNA, the CDR3 is TGTGCCAGCAGCTTAGTAACGGGAGCGCCAGATACGCAGTATTTT.

The rearrangement uses TRBV2 and TRBJ1-5, with 7 positions matching TRBD1. CDR1 SNHLY and CDR2 FYNNEI come from the germline V gene. Germline trimming cut 8 bases from V and 3 bases from J; bases unmatched to any gene: 10. This CDR3 has 15 amino acids. Here the CDR3 reads CASQGAGGPNQPQHF. The CDR3 DNA reads TGTGCCAGCCAAGGGGCAGGGGGGCCCAATCAGCCCCAGCATTTT.

CDR3 amino acids: CASSRQGSDSPLHF. CDR3 in DNA: TGTGCCAGCAGTCGACAGGGTAGTGATTCACCCCTCCACTTT. The V and J genes are TRBV7-9 and TRBJ1-6; 7 bases are shared with TRBD1. V shed 6 bases, J shed 8 bases, and the junction held 7 bases outside the gene matches. The CDR3 is 14 amino acids. Germline V gene lookup returns CDR1 SEHNR and CDR2 FQNEAQ (reference sequence).

The chain carries TRBV15 and TRBJ1-1, with 8 bases identical to TRBD1. This CDR3 is built from 14 residues. CDR1 LNHNV and CDR2 YYDKDF come from the germline V gene (reference sequence). J gave up 4 bases and V 5 bases, and 6 bases lay outside the gene matches. The CDR3 DNA follows: TGTGCCACCAGCGCCTCAGGGGGCTTCACTGAAGCTTTCTTT. Its translation: CATSASGGFTEAFF.

This clone came up a few times. V and J are TRBV19 and TRBJ1-1; D is unresolved. Between the trimmed V and J ends, which lost 6 bases and 1 base, there was a span of 9 bases. The germline CDR1 and CDR2 sequences are LNHDA and SQIVND (reference sequence). The CDR3 is 13 residues long. The CDR3 region has the DNA TGTGCCAGTAGCAACAGACAGAACACTGAAGCTTTCTTT. Protein product: CASSNRQNTEAFF.

The rearrangement links TRBV19 to TRBJ1-1, with 7 nucleotides matching TRBD1. The CDR3 is 15 residues long. The V gene end was trimmed by 7 bases and the J gene end by 2 bases; junction bases not matched to a gene: 10. Germline lookup yields CDR1 LNHDA and CDR2 SQIVND (reference sequence). The CDR3 coding sequence is TGTGCCAGTATAGACTCCAGGGGGAAAAACACTGAAGCTTTCTTT. Its translation: CASIDSRGKNTEAFF.

The rearrangement joins TRBV10-3 to TRBJ2-5; 7 bases fit TRBD1. There are 12 residues in the CDR3. From germline, CDR1 is ENHRY and CDR2 SYGVKD. J was trimmed by 7 bases and V by 8 bases; bases with no gene match: 7. The CDR3: CAISRQGGTQYF. The CDR3 DNA follows: TGTGCCATCTCACGACAGGGCGGGACCCAGTACTTC.

A few counts support this clone. This rearrangement joins TRBV4-1 to TRBJ2-2, with a tentative D call TRBD2 (6 bases). The CDR3 sequence is 14 residues long. Trimming stripped 2 bases from V and 4 bases from J, with 8 bases between. CDR1 is MGHRA, CDR2 YSYEKL, per germline. The CDR3 DNA is TGCGCCAGCAGCCAACTAGCGCTCACCGGGGAGCTGTTTTTT. Translated, it gives CASSQLALTGELFF.

The genes are TRBV9 and TRBJ2-7; 8 bases line up with TRBD2. CDR1 is SGDLS, CDR2 YYNGEE, per germline. The CDR3 contains 17 residues. With 0 bases clipped from V and 2 bases from J, the junction kept 10 bases outside the gene matches. The CDR3 bases are TGTGCCAGCAGCGTAGGGGGAGGTAGCGGGATTACCTACGAGCAGTACTTC. Residues: CASSVGGGSGITYEQYF.